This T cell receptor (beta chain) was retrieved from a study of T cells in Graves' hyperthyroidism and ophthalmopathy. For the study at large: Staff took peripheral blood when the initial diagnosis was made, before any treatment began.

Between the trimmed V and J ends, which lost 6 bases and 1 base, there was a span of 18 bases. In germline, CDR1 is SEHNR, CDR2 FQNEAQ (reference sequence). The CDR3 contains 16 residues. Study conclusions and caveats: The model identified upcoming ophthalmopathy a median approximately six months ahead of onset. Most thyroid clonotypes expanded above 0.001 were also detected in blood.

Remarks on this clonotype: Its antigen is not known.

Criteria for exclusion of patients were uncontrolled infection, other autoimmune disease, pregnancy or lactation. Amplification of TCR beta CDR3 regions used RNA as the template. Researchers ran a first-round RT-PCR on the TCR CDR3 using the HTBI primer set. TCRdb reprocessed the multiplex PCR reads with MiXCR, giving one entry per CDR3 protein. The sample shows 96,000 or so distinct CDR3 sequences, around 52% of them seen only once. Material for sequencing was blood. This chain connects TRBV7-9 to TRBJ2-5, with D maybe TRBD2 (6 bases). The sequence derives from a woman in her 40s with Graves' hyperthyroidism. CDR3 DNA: TGTGCCAGCAGTTTACATGGCGGGGAAATCCAAGAGACCCAGTACTTC. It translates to CASSLHGGEIQETQYF.